These 25 T cell receptor beta chains came from one sample sequenced in a study of early T cells in non-severe SARS-CoV-2 infection. TCRdb called the 5' RACE reads again in MiXCR, with one record for every CDR3 protein. The sample carries some 50,000 distinct CDR3 sequences, roughly a tenth recorded once. Sequencing used whole blood. The receptor source for this set is an adult who was a healthcare worker with PCR-confirmed SARS-CoV-2 infection or an uninfected control (not recorded which).

The sample holds many counts of this clonotype. V and J are TRBV7-9 and TRBJ1-6; D not certain. V shed 1 base and J shed 7 bases, with 5 bases lying between them. This CDR3 is 13 amino acids long. The germline gives CDR1 SEHNR, CDR2 FQNEAQ (reference sequence). The CDR3 is CASSLEGNSPLHF. DNA of the CDR3: TGTGCCAGCAGCTTAGAAGGGAATTCACCCCTCCACTTT.

The sample holds many counts of this clonotype. This chain uses TRBV14 with TRBJ1-2, with TRBD1 identical over 8 bases. Germline-derived CDR1 and CDR2 are SGHDN and FVKESK. The CDR3 extends over 15 amino acids. V dropped 2 bases and J dropped 0; count of bases not matched to a gene: 2. The CDR3 coding sequence is TGTGCCAGCAGCCAATACAGGGGGGCTAACTATGGCTACACCTTC. Encoded protein: CASSQYRGANYGYTF.

This clonotype was seen repeatedly, ten times or more. The gene calls are TRBV19 and TRBJ1-2, with TRBD1 matching over 12 bases. V lost 3 bases, J lost 11 bases, and 7 bases stayed unmatched. CDR3 length: 14 amino acids. Per the germline V gene, CDR1 is LNHDA and CDR2 is SQIVND (reference sequence). The CDR3 region is CASSIPGTGGAYTF. The CDR3 DNA reads TGTGCCAGTAGTATCCCGGGGACAGGGGGCGCTTACACCTTC.

This clonotype was recorded many times. The CDR3 sequence is CASSYGTSVSGANVLTF. DNA for the CDR3: TGTGCCAGCAGCTACGGGACTAGCGTCTCTGGGGCCAACGTCCTGACTTTC. The V gene is TRBV7-9, the J gene TRBJ2-6; 10 nucleotides line up with TRBD2. This CDR3 has 17 residues. Per the germline V gene, CDR1 is SEHNR and CDR2 is FQNEAQ (reference sequence). J lost 0 bases, V lost 4 bases, and 3 bases had no gene match. Variable domain in full (rest from reference TRBV7-9 and TRBJ2-6): DTGVSQNPRHKITKRGQNVTFRCDPISEHNRLYWYRQTLGQGPEFLTYFQNEAQLEKSRLLSDRFSAERPKGSFSTLEIQRTEQGDSAMYLCASSYGTSVSGANVLTFGAGSRLTVL.

The chain combines TRBV2 with TRBJ1-1, with D tentatively TRBD1 (5 bases). The CDR3 length is 15 residues. Per the germline V gene, CDR1 is SNHLY and CDR2 is FYNNEI. Trimming pared 6 bases from V and 1 base from J, leaving 15 bases between. The CDR3 DNA is TGTGCCAGCAGCACACGGGGGAGAGGGAACACTGAAGCTTTCTTT. Protein sequence: CASSTRGRGNTEAFF.

Only a few counts were recorded for this clonotype. V gene TRBV7-9 combines with J gene TRBJ2-5; D gene uncertain. Germline CDR1 is SEHNR and CDR2 is FQNEAQ (reference sequence). Between the trimmed V and J ends, which lost 5 bases and 5 bases, there was a span of 6 bases. The CDR3 covers 11 residues. CDR3 coding DNA: TGTGCCAGCAGCGCTGAGGAGACCCAGTACTTC. Translating it yields CASSAEETQYF.

This clonotype was recorded only once. The chain combines TRBV5-1 with TRBJ2-5; 10 positions match TRBD2. The CDR3 totals 17 residues. The trim removed 4 bases at V and 2 bases at J, leaving 11 bases unmatched. Looked up from germline, CDR1 is SGHRS and CDR2 is YFSETQ. CDR3 residues: CASSESSGGALQETQYF. For the CDR3, the DNA is TGCGCCAGCAGCGAGTCTAGCGGGGGCGCCCTACAAGAGACCCAGTACTTC.

The chain has TRBV6-6 and TRBJ1-4; D is possibly TRBD1 (5 bases). V lost 2 bases and J lost 0, with 7 bases in between. The CDR3 is 15 residues long. The germline V gene encodes CDR1 MNHNY and CDR2 SVGAGI (reference sequence). The CDR3 sequence: CASSYDSPTNEKLFF. CDR3 bases: TGTGCCAGCAGTTACGACAGTCCAACTAATGAAAAACTGTTTTTT.

This clonotype has just a few counts. V usage is TRBV20-1 and J usage is TRBJ2-3; TRBD2 matches 9 bases. The V gene end was trimmed by 4 bases and the J gene end by 5 bases; junction bases not matched to a gene: 7. From germline, CDR1 is DFQATT and CDR2 SNEGSKA (reference sequence). The CDR3 consists of 14 residues. This CDR3 is CSAKAGGRKDTQYF. CDR3 sequence (DNA): TGCAGTGCTAAGGCGGGGGGGCGCAAAGATACGCAGTATTTT.

Points on this clonotype: Sequence at one end of the junction differs from germline and may be a read error. The gene calls are TRBV3-1 and TRBJ1-1; a weak D match, TRBD1 (6 bases). This CDR3 comprises 16 residues. Germline V lookup: CDR1 LGHDT, CDR2 YNNKEL (reference sequence). The CDR3 loop is CVSSQDLGGGTPEAFF. CDR3 sequence (DNA): TGTGTCAGCAGCCAAGATCTTGGAGGGGGGACCCCTGAAGCTTTCTTT.

This clonotype was seen repeatedly, ten times or more. The V call is TRBV20-1, the J call TRBJ2-1, with TRBD2 identical over 9 bases. The CDR3 totals 17 residues. Germline V lookup: CDR1 DFQATT, CDR2 SNEGSKA (reference sequence). Trimming at V came to 0 bases and at J to 0 bases, leaving 6 bases not matched to a gene. CDR3 amino acids: CSARERGSGSSYNEQFF. In DNA, the CDR3 is TGCAGTGCTAGAGAACGGGGTAGCGGGAGCTCCTACAATGAGCAGTTCTTC.

This chain joins TRBV11-2 and TRBJ2-6, with 15 bases fitting TRBD2. The germline V gene has CDR1 SGHAT and CDR2 FQNNGV. CDR3 size: 18 residues. V dropped 3 bases and J dropped 3; count of bases not matched to a gene: 3. CDR3 bases: TGTGCCAGCAGCTTTACGGGACTAGCGGGAGGTGGGGCCAACGTCCTGACTTTC. Translating it yields CASSFTGLAGGGANVLTF.

V gene TRBV19 combines with J gene TRBJ2-7; D perhaps matches TRBD1 (6 bases). This CDR3 region has 12 residues. The V end lost 1 base, the J end lost 6 bases, and 7 bases lay between the germline ends. Germline CDR1 LNHDA, CDR2 SQIVND (reference sequence). The CDR3 reads CASSIVGAEQYF. The DNA of the CDR3 is TGTGCCAGTAGTATAGTGGGGGCCGAGCAGTACTTC.

This chain connects TRBV3-1 to TRBJ1-1; D remains ambiguous. The CDR3 is 15 residues long. Germline V gene data show CDR1 as LGHDT and CDR2 as YNNKEL (reference sequence). Trimming took 2 bases from V and 3 from J, leaving 13 bases between them. The CDR3 coding sequence is TGTGCCAGCAGCCAAACGGCAGGAATGCACACTGAAGCTTTCTTT. It codes for CASSQTAGMHTEAFF.

The chain couples TRBV5-1 to TRBJ2-7; weak D call: TRBD1 (6 bases). The V and J ends lost 4 bases and 2 bases respectively, with 13 bases between them. Germline V gives CDR1 SGHRS, CDR2 YFSETQ. The CDR3 is 14 amino acids. DNA of the CDR3: TGCGCCAGCAGCCAGGGGCGGGCCCCCTACGAGCAGTACTTC. Translated, it gives CASSQGRAPYEQYF.

In this sample, this clonotype turned up many times. The CDR3 DNA reads TGTGCCAGCAGCCCAAAATTCCCGACTAGCGGAACGCTGGAGACCCAGTACTTC. Translating gives CASSPKFPTSGTLETQYF. The chain uses TRBV6-2 or TRBV6-3 and TRBJ2-5, with TRBD2 matching 9 bases. The CDR3 is made up of 18 amino acids. CDR1 and CDR2 (germline): MNHEY, SVGEGT. With 6 bases clipped from V and 5 bases from J, the junction kept 19 bases outside the gene matches.

The V gene is TRBV6-2 or TRBV6-3, the J gene TRBJ2-1, with TRBD1 matching over 8 bases. The CDR3 has 15 amino acids. Germline lookup yields CDR1 MNHEY and CDR2 SVGEGT. Germline trimming cut 0 bases from V and 7 bases from J; bases unmatched to any gene: 5. CDR3 DNA: TGTGCCAGCAGTTACTCGGGGACAGGTGGGAATGAGCAGTTCTTC. The encoded protein is CASSYSGTGGNEQFF.

This clonotype was observed a few times. This chain uses TRBV19 with TRBJ1-1; a weak D match, TRBD1 (6 bases). The CDR3 runs 13 residues. Trimming removed 9 bases from V and 0 bases from J, with 11 bases in between. Germline loops: CDR1 LNHDA, CDR2 SQIVND (reference sequence). The CDR3 sequence: CASRDKMNTEAFF. The CDR3, as DNA: TGTGCCAGCCGGGACAAGATGAACACTGAAGCTTTCTTT.

Ten or more counts support this clonotype. The chain couples TRBV11-3 to TRBJ2-1; D remains unclear. The CDR3 consists of 12 residues. Germline V CDR1 and CDR2: SGHNT, YENEEA. Deletions cut 5 bases from V and 8 bases from J, with 10 bases between. CDR3 sequence reads: CASSPYRDEQFF. The CDR3 DNA sequence: TGTGCCAGCAGCCCCTATAGGGATGAGCAGTTCTTC.

The V and J genes are TRBV7-2 and TRBJ1-1; 7 nucleotides line up with TRBD1. Germline-derived CDR1 and CDR2 are SGHTA and FQGNSA. There are 14 residues in the CDR3. Unmatched junction bases numbered 8, after V lost 5 bases and J lost 5 bases. CDR3 in amino acids: CASSTKGAATEAFF. The CDR3, as DNA: TGTGCCAGCAGCACCAAGGGGGCCGCTACTGAAGCTTTCTTT.

This clonotype was seen ten or more times. The V call is TRBV5-1, the J call TRBJ1-3, with D maybe TRBD1 (6 bases). Germline V gives CDR1 SGHRS, CDR2 YFSETQ. Trimming cost V 3 bases and J 2 bases, with 18 bases left between them. CDR3 length: 17 amino acids. CDR3 nucleotides: TGCGCCAGCAGCTCCGGACAGAGTTCCGTTACTGGAAACACCATATATTTT. Its translation: CASSSGQSSVTGNTIYF.

The chain carries TRBV5-1 and TRBJ1-4; no firm D call. The CDR3 has 16 amino acids. V gave up 4 bases and J gave up 8 bases, with 21 bases separating them. Germline lookup yields CDR1 SGHRS and CDR2 YFSETQ. Here the CDR3 reads CASSPLSSPQGEKLFF. CDR3 nucleotide sequence: TGCGCCAGCAGCCCTCTTTCGTCCCCTCAAGGGGAAAAACTGTTTTTT. Filled out from reference TRBV5-1 and TRBJ1-4, the complete variable domain reads KAGVTQTPRYLIKTRGQQVTLSCSPISGHRSVSWYQQTPGQGLQFLFEYFSETQRNKGNFPGRFSGRQFSNSRSEMNVSTLELGDSALYLCASSPLSSPQGEKLFFGSGTQLSVL.

The table lists this clonotype with many counts. The chain carries TRBV7-2 and TRBJ2-2, with a tentative D call TRBD1 (5 bases). The CDR3 has 13 residues. Germline V gene lookup returns CDR1 SGHTA and CDR2 FQGNSA. The ends were cut back, 4 bases at V and 7 bases at J, with 10 bases in the middle. The CDR3 bases are TGTGCCAGCAGCTCCTTTAGGGGCGGGGAGCTGTTTTTT. Amino acid sequence: CASSSFRGGELFF.

The CDR3 protein is CASSAGSPPTDTQYF. Written as DNA, the CDR3 is TGTGCCAGCAGCGCGGGAAGCCCGCCAACAGATACGCAGTATTTT. The chain uses TRBV9 and TRBJ2-3, with D perhaps matching TRBD2 (5 bases). Germline CDR1 is SGDLS and CDR2 is YYNGEE. V was cut by 3 bases and J by 3 bases, with 14 bases left in between. CDR3 length: 15 residues.

V usage is TRBV30 and J usage is TRBJ2-3, with no clear D. Germline V gene sequence: CDR1 GTSNPN, CDR2 SVGIG (reference sequence). V was clipped by 0 bases and J by 6 bases, with 7 bases between them. The CDR3 runs 12 residues. The DNA of the CDR3 is TGTGCCTGGAGTGTAGAGCAGGATACGCAGTATTTT. This translates into CAWSVEQDTQYF.